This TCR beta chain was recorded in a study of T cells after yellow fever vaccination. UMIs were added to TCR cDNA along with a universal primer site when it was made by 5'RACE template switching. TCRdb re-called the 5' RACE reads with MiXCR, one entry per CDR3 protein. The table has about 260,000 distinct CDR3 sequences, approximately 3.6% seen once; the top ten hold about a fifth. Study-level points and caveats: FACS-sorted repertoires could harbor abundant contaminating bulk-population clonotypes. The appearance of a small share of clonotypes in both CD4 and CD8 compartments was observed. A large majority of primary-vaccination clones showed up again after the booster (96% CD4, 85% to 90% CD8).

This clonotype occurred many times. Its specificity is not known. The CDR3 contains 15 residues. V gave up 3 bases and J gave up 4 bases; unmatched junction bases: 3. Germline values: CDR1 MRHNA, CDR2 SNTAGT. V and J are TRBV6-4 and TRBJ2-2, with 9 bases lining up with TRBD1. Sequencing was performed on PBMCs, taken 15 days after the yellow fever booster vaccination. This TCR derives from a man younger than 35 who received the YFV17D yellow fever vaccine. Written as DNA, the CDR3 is TGTGCCAGCAGTGAGGAGACAGGGGGCACCGGGGAGCTGTTTTTT. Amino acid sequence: CASSEETGGTGELFF.